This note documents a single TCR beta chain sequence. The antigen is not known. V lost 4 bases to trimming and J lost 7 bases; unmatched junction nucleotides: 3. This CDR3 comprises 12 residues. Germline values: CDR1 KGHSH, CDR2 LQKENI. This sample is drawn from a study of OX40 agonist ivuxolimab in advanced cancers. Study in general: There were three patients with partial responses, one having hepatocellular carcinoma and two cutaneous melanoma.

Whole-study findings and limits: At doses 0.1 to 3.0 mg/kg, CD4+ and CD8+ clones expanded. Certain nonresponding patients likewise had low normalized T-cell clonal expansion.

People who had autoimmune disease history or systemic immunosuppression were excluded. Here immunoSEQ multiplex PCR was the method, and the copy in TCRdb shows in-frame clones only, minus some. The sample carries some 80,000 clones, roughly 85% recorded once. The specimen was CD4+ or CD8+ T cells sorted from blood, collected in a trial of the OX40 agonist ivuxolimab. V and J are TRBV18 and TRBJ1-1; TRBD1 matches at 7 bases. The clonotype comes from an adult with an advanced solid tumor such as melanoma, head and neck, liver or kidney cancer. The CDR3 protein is CASSLQGDEAFF. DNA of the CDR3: TGTGCCAGCTCACTGCAGGGGGATGAAGCTTTCTTT.